This T cell receptor (beta chain) was obtained from a study of human T cells and chemical hapten exposure. In germline, CDR1 is SGHVS, CDR2 FQNEAQ. This CDR3 spans 15 amino acids. Deletions cut 1 base from V and 3 bases from J, with 12 bases between. Ten or more counts support this clonotype. Original data processing: Counting gave a median of around 100,000 TCRs per sample, with values ranging from about 23,224 to 750,000. TCRdb reanalysed the RACE reads using MiXCR and keeps one entry per CDR3 protein. These V and J calls rely on TCRdb rather than the paper's analysis. The data hold 35,000 to 50,000 distinct CDR3 sequences, with around 4% observed a single time. The sample's time point: healthy volunteer bleed at 6 weeks. The authors' total RNA extraction used unfractionated whole blood.

This TCR was sampled from a human donor in good health. Some clones in this sample may be carry-over from other donors' samples. The chain has TRBV7-8 and TRBJ1-1; D unclear. Sequences were obtained from whole blood. As DNA, the CDR3 is TGTGCCAGCAGCTTAGTCCGTTTAGAACACACTGAAGCTTTCTTT. It encodes CASSLVRLEHTEAFF.